This TCR beta chain was sequenced in a study of regulatory T cells in long-lasting Graves disease. Time point denoted: newly diagnosed GD, antithyroid drugs for less than 3 months. The TCR library was prepared using RNA isolated from PBMCs. Patient provenance is recorded as an endocrinology department in Xi'an, China. Arm-PCR of CDR3 regions and iRepertoire HTBI primers were used to build TCR beta libraries. MiXCR, applied by TCRdb to the multiplex PCR reads, yields one record per CDR3 protein. The table has 510,000 or so distinct CDR3 sequences, around 12% seen once; the top ten hold more than 8%. Between the trimmed V and J ends, which lost 4 bases and 14 bases, there was a span of 18 bases. The CDR3 has 13 amino acids. Germline CDR1 reads SEHNR; CDR2 reads FQNEAQ (reference sequence). This sample was shared with a second study, whose subject was T cells in Graves' hyperthyroidism and ophthalmopathy.

The sample in question was peripheral blood mononuclear cells (PBMCs), obtained at new diagnosis, from a patient treated with antithyroid drugs. The chain joins TRBV7-9 to TRBJ2-1; unclear D gene. This TCR was recovered from a woman in her twenties or thirties with Graves disease. The CDR3 DNA reads as TGTGCCAGCAGCTCTACGGTGCAGAGGATAAAGTTCTTC. Its protein product is CASSSTVQRIKFF.